The 15 T cell receptor beta chains below come from one sample, sequenced in a study of PD-1 blockade in classical Hodgkin lymphoma. Sequencing used immunoSEQ multiplex PCR; TCRdb keeps in-frame clones, though not all of them. The sample lists fewer than 65,000 clones, more than 80% occurring once. After autologous stem cell transplantation all patients relapsed, and prior brentuximab vedotin exposure differed between cohorts. Here the sequenced sample was peripheral blood mononuclear cells (PBMCs), taken at baseline. The receptors come from a human donor with classical Hodgkin lymphoma.

The chain recombines TRBV6-1 with TRBJ1-2; 10 bases are a match to TRBD1. Losses at the gene ends were 6 bases for V and 5 bases for J; bases not matched to a gene: 6. Germline lookup yields CDR1 MNHNS and CDR2 SASEGT. The CDR3 spans 14 residues. This CDR3 is CASRTGTGVYGYTF. CDR3 sequence (DNA): TGTGCCAGCAGAACCGGGACAGGGGTATATGGCTACACCTTC.

This chain links TRBV19 with TRBJ1-3, with D possibly TRBD1 on 6 matching bases. The length of the CDR3 is 13 residues. Trimming removed 5 bases from V and 4 bases from J, with 9 bases in between. Germline V lookup: CDR1 LNHDA, CDR2 SQIVND (reference sequence). The CDR3 spells CASSQGTGNTIYF. The CDR3 nucleotides read TGTGCCAGTAGTCAAGGGACAGGAAACACCATATATTTT.

The rearrangement uses TRBV6-5 and TRBJ1-3; no clear D gene. V was pared by 2 bases and J by 0 bases, with 11 bases between. Germline CDR1 and CDR2: MNHEY and SVGAGI. The CDR3 runs 16 residues. CDR3 region: CASSYGSPSSGNTIYF. For the CDR3, the DNA is TGTGCCAGCAGTTACGGCTCACCTAGCTCTGGAAACACCATATATTTT.

The V call is TRBV30, the J call TRBJ2-2; no reliable D call. The germline gives CDR1 GTSNPN, CDR2 SVGIG (reference sequence). The V and J ends lost 7 bases and 8 bases respectively, with 23 bases between them. The CDR3 has 15 amino acids. The CDR3 DNA sequence: TGTGCCTCTACTAAGGGTATTCTTACAAAGGGGGAGCTGTTTTTT. It translates to CASTKGILTKGELFF.

This clone was recorded only once. The chain joins TRBV7-2 to TRBJ1-1, with a tentative D call TRBD1 (5 bases). This CDR3 spans 14 amino acids. The germline gives CDR1 SGHTA, CDR2 FQGNSA. V lost 5 bases and J lost 3, with 13 bases in between. The CDR3 DNA is TGTGCCAGCAGCCCCATGGACACCTACACTGAAGCTTTCTTT. This sequence encodes CASSPMDTYTEAFF.

This clone has just one count. This sequence joins TRBV5-1 and TRBJ2-7; D ambiguous. Trimming took off 0 bases at V and 4 bases at J, with 5 bases between the two ends. The CDR3 spans 12 residues. Germline V CDR1 and CDR2: SGHRS, YFSETQ. The CDR3, as DNA: TGCGCCAGCAGCTTGGGTCGGTACGAGCAGTACTTC. The encoded protein is CASSLGRYEQYF.

The chain recombines TRBV19 with TRBJ2-7, with D perhaps TRBD2 (5 bases). Germline V gives CDR1 LNHDA, CDR2 SQIVND (reference sequence). There are 13 residues in the CDR3. The CDR3 nucleotides read TGTGCTTCCGGAGGAGTAACTAACTACGAGCAGTACTTC. This encodes CASGGVTNYEQYF.

The genes are TRBV19 and TRBJ1-4, with unresolved D. V was shortened by 3 bases and J by 5 bases, with 7 bases between the two germline ends. The CDR3 loop spans 13 amino acids. CDR1 and CDR2 (germline): LNHDA, SQIVND (reference sequence). The CDR3 region has the DNA TGTGCCAGTAGTATGACCGGGAATGAAAAACTGTTTTTT. Amino acid sequence: CASSMTGNEKLFF. The full variable domain, in which reference TRBV19 and TRBJ1-4 provide the parts outside the CDR3, is DGGITQSPKYLFRKEGQNVTLSCEQNLNHDAMYWYRQDPGQGLRLIYYSQIVNDFQKGDIAEGYSVSREKKESFPLTVTSAQKNPTAFYLCASSMTGNEKLFFGSGTQLSVL.

This clone was detected only once. V gene TRBV5-5 combines with J gene TRBJ2-7; D unresolved. Germline V CDR1 and CDR2: SGHKS, YYEKEE (reference sequence). The CDR3 spans 15 residues. V was trimmed by 0 bases and J by 0 bases, leaving 10 bases between them. CDR3 sequence (DNA): TGTGCCAGCAGCTTGGAACTCCCCACCTCCTACGAGCAGTACTTC. Translated, it gives CASSLELPTSYEQYF.

The rearrangement joins TRBV10-3 to TRBJ1-1; tentatively, D is TRBD1 (5 bases). V was cut by 3 bases and J by 1 base, with 9 bases left in between. The CDR3 runs 14 residues. Germline CDR1 and CDR2: ENHRY and SYGVKD. CDR3 nucleotides: TGTGCCATCAGTGAAAATACAGGGAACACTGAAGCTTTCTTT. It encodes CAISENTGNTEAFF.

J is TRBJ1-2 and V is TRBV10-3, with a possible D match to TRBD1 (5 bases). The V gene's germline CDR1 is ENHRY and CDR2 SYGVKD. V lost 3 bases to trimming and J lost 0 bases, with 11 bases between them. The CDR3 totals 15 residues. CDR3: CAISEMDTPNYGYTF. The DNA for the CDR3 is TGTGCCATCAGTGAAATGGACACCCCTAACTATGGCTACACCTTC.

The chain joins TRBV5-4 to TRBJ2-5; weak D call: TRBD2 (6 bases). Germline V gives CDR1 SGHNT, CDR2 YYREEE (reference sequence). V shed 2 bases and J shed 5 bases, with 19 bases lying between them. This CDR3 is built from 16 residues. The CDR3 coding sequence is TGTGCCAGCAGCTTTCCCACGCCTAGTGGGGGGGAGACCCAGTACTTC. As protein: CASSFPTPSGGETQYF. The entire variable domain, with the rest obtained from reference TRBV5-4 and TRBJ2-5, is as follows: ETGVTQSPTHLIKTRGQQVTLRCSSQSGHNTVSWYQQALGQGPQFIFQYYREEENGRGNFPPRFSGLQFPNYSSELNVNALELDDSALYLCASSFPTPSGGETQYFGPGTRLLVL.

The V gene is TRBV19, the J gene TRBJ1-2; D is unclear. The CDR3 runs 12 residues. The germline V and J ends were trimmed by 5 bases and 1 base, with 5 bases remaining between them. Germline-derived CDR1 and CDR2 are LNHDA and SQIVND (reference sequence). The CDR3 here is CASSQVNYGYTF. The CDR3 region has the DNA TGTGCCAGTAGTCAGGTTAACTATGGCTACACCTTC.

This clone was detected once. The V gene is TRBV5-1, the J gene TRBJ2-1; no reliable D call. This CDR3 region has 12 residues. Trimming shortened V by 1 base and J by 6 bases, and 5 bases separated the two germline ends. CDR1 is SGHRS, CDR2 YFSETQ, per germline. This CDR3 reads CASSLTGNEQFF. The CDR3 DNA reads as TGCGCCAGCAGCTTGACTGGCAATGAGCAGTTCTTC.

The chain combines TRBV11-2 with TRBJ2-2, with TRBD2 matching over 8 bases. This CDR3 has 16 residues. J lost 6 bases, V lost 0 bases, and 6 bases had no gene match. Germline V CDR1 and CDR2: SGHAT, FQNNGV. The CDR3 nucleotides are TGTGCCAGCAGCTTAGACGGAGCGGGGGCCGCCGGGGAGCTGTTTTTT. This encodes CASSLDGAGAAGELFF.